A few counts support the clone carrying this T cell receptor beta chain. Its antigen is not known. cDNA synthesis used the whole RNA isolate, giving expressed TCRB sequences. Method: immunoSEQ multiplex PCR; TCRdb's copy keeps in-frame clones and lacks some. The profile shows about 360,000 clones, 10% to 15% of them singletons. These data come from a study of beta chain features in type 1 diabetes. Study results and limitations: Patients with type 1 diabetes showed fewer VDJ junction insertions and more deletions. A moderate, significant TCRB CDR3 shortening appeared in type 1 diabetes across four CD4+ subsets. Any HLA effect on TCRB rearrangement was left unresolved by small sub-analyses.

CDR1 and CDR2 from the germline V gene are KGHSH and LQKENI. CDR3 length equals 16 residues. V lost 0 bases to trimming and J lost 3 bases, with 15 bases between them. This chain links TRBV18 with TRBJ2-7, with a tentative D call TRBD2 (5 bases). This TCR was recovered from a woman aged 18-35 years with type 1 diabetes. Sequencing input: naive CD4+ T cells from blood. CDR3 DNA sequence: TGTGCCAGCTCACCACCGGGGAGTACGTGGCTCTACGAGCAGTACTTC. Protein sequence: CASSPPGSTWLYEQYF.